These 13 T cell receptor beta chains share one sample of origin, sequenced in a study of human thymus T cells. Thymus was obtained from resections taken during corrective heart surgery. Data came from immunoSEQ multiplex PCR; TCRdb stores just in-frame clones and leaves some out. The sample lists tens of thousands of clones, approximately 95% seen once, with 0.034% in the top ten. The sequenced sample was thymus tissue. All receptors derive from a girl under three years old with a congenital heart defect but otherwise immunologically healthy.

The chain couples TRBV15 to TRBJ2-5; TRBD2 might be the D (6 bases). The germline V gene has CDR1 LNHNV and CDR2 YYDKDF (reference sequence). The V end was cut by 1 base, the J end by 4 bases, with 13 bases between. CDR3 length: 15 residues. CDR3 sequence (DNA): TGTGCCACCAGCAGAGTGGGCGGGGTCGGAGAGACCCAGTACTTC. It is translated as CATSRVGGVGETQYF.

In this sample, this clone turned up once. The genes are TRBV7-2 and TRBJ1-4, with 9 bases that match TRBD1. Germline V gives CDR1 SGHTA, CDR2 FQGNSA. CDR3 size: 15 residues. Trimming at V came to 8 bases and at J to 7 bases, leaving 11 bases not matched to a gene. CDR3 sequence (DNA): TGTGCCAGCTCTTACTCCCACAGGGGGCTTGAAAAACTGTTTTTT. Protein product: CASSYSHRGLEKLFF.

The chain joins TRBV29-1 to TRBJ2-1; TRBD2 matches 9 bases. Germline V gene sequence: CDR1 SQVTM, CDR2 ANQGSEA. V dropped 7 bases and J dropped 3; count of bases not matched to a gene: 7. This CDR3 is built from 14 residues. CDR3 nucleotides: TGCAGCGCGTTGGGACTAGCTAACTACAATGAGCAGTTCTTC. Protein product: CSALGLANYNEQFF.

V gene TRBV7-4 combines with J gene TRBJ2-1; no reliable D call. Germline loops: CDR1 SGHVT, CDR2 SQSDAQ. Between the trimmed V and J ends, which lost 5 bases and 8 bases, there was a span of 25 bases. There are 17 residues in the CDR3. CDR3 amino acids: CASSHSTLFPNTHEQFF. The CDR3 DNA sequence: TGTGCCAGCAGCCATTCAACCCTTTTTCCTAACACCCATGAGCAGTTCTTC.

This chain links TRBV4-1 with TRBJ1-1; 7 bases match TRBD1. The CDR3 length is 19 residues. V was pared by 0 bases and J by 1 base, with 14 bases of the junction left unmatched. CDR1 and CDR2 (germline): MGHRA, YSYEKL. DNA for the CDR3: TGCGCCAGCAGCCAAGATCCCCATTTTAGGGCAGGGGGGAACACTGAAGCTTTCTTT. Translating gives CASSQDPHFRAGGNTEAFF.

The chain carries TRBV9 and TRBJ2-5; D possibly corresponds to TRBD2 (5 bases). This CDR3 comprises 15 residues. The V and J ends lost 0 bases and 0 bases respectively, with 9 bases between them. Per germline, CDR1 SGDLS and CDR2 YYNGEE. CDR3 sequence: CASSVEGSDQETQYF. The CDR3 DNA reads as TGTGCCAGCAGCGTAGAGGGTAGCGACCAAGAGACCCAGTACTTC.

The chain links TRBV5-4 to TRBJ1-2; D unresolved. Trimming pared 1 base from V and 5 bases from J, leaving 12 bases between. The CDR3 is 14 amino acids. Germline CDR1 SGHNT, CDR2 YYREEE (reference sequence). In DNA, the CDR3 is TGTGCCAGCAGCTTGTACGAACGGAATTATGGCTACACCTTC. This gives the protein CASSLYERNYGYTF.

The chain has TRBV18 and TRBJ1-1; D gene ambiguous. Germline CDR1 reads KGHSH; CDR2 reads LQKENI. The V end lost 0 bases, the J end lost 5 bases, and 13 bases lay between the germline ends. This CDR3 is built from 15 residues. Written as DNA, the CDR3 is TGTGCCAGCTCACCACCGATTTCTCATAATACTGAAGCTTTCTTT. This translates into CASSPPISHNTEAFF. Variable domain in full (rest from reference TRBV18 and TRBJ1-1): NAGVMQNPRHLVRRRGQEARLRCSPMKGHSHVYWYRQLPEEGLKFMVYLQKENIIDESGMPKERFSAEFPKEGPSILRIQQVVRGDSAAYFCASSPPISHNTEAFFGQGTRLTVV.

This clone was counted once. V and J are TRBV28 and TRBJ1-5; 8 bases match TRBD1. There are 20 residues in the CDR3. Germline V lookup: CDR1 MDHEN, CDR2 SYDVKM. V trimming: 4 bases; J trimming: 0 bases; junction bases outside the gene matches: 17. This CDR3 reads CASSSKGQGEGLGSNQPQHF. The CDR3 DNA reads as TGTGCCAGCAGTTCAAAAGGACAGGGCGAGGGATTAGGTAGCAATCAGCCCCAGCATTTT.

J is TRBJ1-2 and V is TRBV29-1; D perhaps matches TRBD1 (5 bases). The V gene lost 7 bases and the J gene lost 4 bases, with 13 bases spanning the gap. The CDR3 spans 12 residues. Per the germline V gene, CDR1 is SQVTM and CDR2 is ANQGSEA. The CDR3 DNA sequence: TGCAGCGCCGGGGCGGGTCCCTATGGCTACACCTTC. As protein: CSAGAGPYGYTF.

The V call is TRBV4-1, the J call TRBJ2-3; D is unclear. CDR1 MGHRA and CDR2 YSYEKL come from the germline V gene. V lost 0 bases to trimming and J lost 3 bases, with 10 bases between them. The CDR3 contains 15 residues. DNA of the CDR3: TGCGCCAGCAGCCAAGATGGGTCCCCTACAGATACGCAGTATTTT. The encoded protein is CASSQDGSPTDTQYF.

This clone was detected only once. J is TRBJ2-5 and V is TRBV7-9; D is uncertain. There are 13 residues in the CDR3. Germline V lookup: CDR1 SEHNR, CDR2 FQNEAQ (reference sequence). Deletions cut 1 base from V and 3 bases from J, with 6 bases between. The CDR3 region has the DNA TGTGCCAGCAGCTTAGGACCAAAAGAGACCCAGTACTTC. Residues: CASSLGPKETQYF.

V gene TRBV10-3 combines with J gene TRBJ2-3; either TRBD1 or TRBD2 may fit D (6 bases each). Per germline, CDR1 ENHRY and CDR2 SYGVKD. The V end was cut by 6 bases, the J end by 3 bases, with 19 bases between. The CDR3 contains 16 residues. The chain's CDR3 is CAIRPSPGARTDTQYF. The CDR3 DNA follows: TGTGCCATCAGGCCCTCTCCGGGGGCCCGTACAGATACGCAGTATTTT.